These T cell receptor beta chains were read from a single sample in a study of blood T cell repertoires in COVID-19. The table came from immunoSEQ multiplex PCR; TCRdb's copy has only in-frame clones and leaves some out. The sample holds over 200,000 clones, more than 80% seen once. Specimen: PBMCs or T cells enriched from blood (not recorded which). The receptors stem from a man aged 40-49 years who had recovered from COVID-19. Each CDR3 is given with its conserved first and last residue. Fields, in order: J gene, D gene, V gene, clone size, CDR3 DNA, CDR3 protein. The D gene is left open where the match is weak. The size of a clone is reported for some rows only, either as once, few or many, or as a class for expanded clones.

J: TRBJ1-1
D: .
V: TRBV29-1
size: .
DNA: TGCAGCGGCACTCATTCAGGGGTCACTGAAGCTTTCTTT
CDR3: CSGTHSGVTEAFF

J: TRBJ2-5
D: TRBD2
V: TRBV9
size: .
DNA: TGTGCCAGCAGCGTAGTGTTAGCGGGGGGAGGGACCCAGTACTTC
CDR3: CASSVVLAGGGTQYF

J: TRBJ2-1
D: .
V: TRBV9
size: once
DNA: TGTGCCAGCAGCCTGGGGCTAGTCGATGAGCAGTTCTTC
CDR3: CASSLGLVDEQFF

J: TRBJ2-5
D: .
V: TRBV7-3
size: few
DNA: TGTGCCAGCAGCTTAACCGGGAGCACTCAAGAGACCCAGTACTTC
CDR3: CASSLTGSTQETQYF

J: TRBJ2-2
D: .
V: TRBV5-1
size: .
DNA: TGCGCCAGCAGCTTGTTACAGGCGGACGGGGAGCTGTTTTTT
CDR3: CASSLLQADGELFF

J: TRBJ1-5
D: .
V: TRBV18
size: .
DNA: TGTGCCAGCTCACACTCGGGAGGGGGGGCGGTTGGCAATCAGCCCCAGCATTTT
CDR3: CASSHSGGGAVGNQPQHF

J: TRBJ1-1
D: .
V: TRBV27
size: .
DNA: TGTGCCAGCAGTCCCCGGGGGGCAGGGTTGAACACTGAAGCTTTCTTT
CDR3: CASSPRGAGLNTEAFF

J: TRBJ2-3
D: TRBD1
V: TRBV4-1
size: .
DNA: TGCGCCAGCAGCCCGACACCGGGACAGGGAACAGATACGCAGTATTTT
CDR3: CASSPTPGQGTDTQYF

J: TRBJ2-1
D: TRBD2
V: TRBV5-1
size: .
DNA: TGCGCCAGCAGCTTGGGTCGAGCGGGAGGGTTGAATGAGCAGTTCTTC
CDR3: CASSLGRAGGLNEQFF

J: TRBJ2-1
D: TRBD2
V: TRBV5-6
size: .
DNA: TGTGCCAGCAGCCGTAAACTTACTAGCGGGAAATACAATGAGCAGTTCTTC
CDR3: CASSRKLTSGKYNEQFF

J: TRBJ2-2
D: TRBD1
V: TRBV6-6
size: .
DNA: TGTGCCAGCAGACCCCGGACAGGGGTGAACACCGGGGAGCTGTTTTTT
CDR3: CASRPRTGVNTGELFF

J: TRBJ1-2
D: TRBD1
V: TRBV27
size: .
DNA: TGTGCCAGCAGTTTACCGGGACAGGGGGACTATGGCTACACCTTC
CDR3: CASSLPGQGDYGYTF

J: TRBJ1-1
D: .
V: TRBV18
size: .
DNA: TGTGCCAGCTCACCCCAAGGACAGAGTGAAGCTTTCTTT
CDR3: CASSPQGQSEAFF

J: TRBJ2-5
D: TRBD2
V: TRBV7-2
size: .
DNA: TGTGCCAGCAGCTTAGAGGTAGCGGGAGAATTGGAGACCCAGTACTTC
CDR3: CASSLEVAGELETQYF

J: TRBJ1-6
D: TRBD1
V: TRBV4-2
size: once
DNA: TGTGCCAGCAGCCAAGATGTGGGCGGACAGGGAAATTCACCCCTCCACTTT
CDR3: CASSQDVGGQGNSPLHF

J: TRBJ1-1
D: .
V: TRBV18
size: .
DNA: TGTGCCAGCTCACCGAATGCGGGGAGAGGAACAGGAGCCACTGAAGCTTTCTTT
CDR3: CASSPNAGRGTGATEAFF

J: TRBJ2-1
D: TRBD2
V: TRBV2
size: many
DNA: TGTGCCAGCAGGGGGGGGTACAATGAGCAGTTCTTC
CDR3: CASRGGYNEQFF